This TCR beta chain was captured by sequencing in a study of cytomegalovirus exposure and HLA in healthy donors. The CDR3 contains 15 residues. The V end lost 3 bases, the J end lost 0 bases, and 9 bases lay between the germline ends. Per germline, CDR1 SGHDN and CDR2 FVKESK. Study-level results: Analysis was carried out at a later point, and it linked a missense DCLRE1C variant to TCR beta V- and J-gene trimming. Among the most significant clusters, several appeared linked to common viral pathogens in a later analysis. TCR beta sequences reportedly predicted most subjects' HLA-A and HLA-B alleles accurately.

This clone has just a few counts. No antigen is known for it. The PCR employed 60 Vbeta primers together with 13 Jbeta primers. Generated by immunoSEQ multiplex PCR, the TCRdb table keeps only in-frame clones and is missing some. The sample shows roughly 130,000 clones, around 8.5% of them seen only once. The sample comprised PBMCs. This TCR came from a man aged 35 to 55 in good health and CMV-seronegative. This chain uses TRBV14 with TRBJ1-3; possibly TRBD1 for D (5 bases). The CDR3 nucleotides read TGTGCCAGCAGCCAGGACACTACCTCTGGAAACACCATATATTTT. This sequence encodes CASSQDTTSGNTIYF. Full variable domain (outside the CDR3, taken from reference TRBV14 and TRBJ1-3): EAGVTQFPSHSVIEKGQTVTLRCDPISGHDNLYWYRRVMGKEIKFLLHFVKESKQDESGMPNNRFLAERTGGTYSTLKVQPAELEDSGVYFCASSQDTTSGNTIYFGEGSWLTVV.